The sequence of this T cell receptor beta chain was determined in a study of blood T cells in healthy people across ages. V was pared by 7 bases and J by 2 bases, with 14 bases between. This CDR3 contains 14 residues. Germline CDR1 reads MNHEY; CDR2 reads SVGEGT. Primed by a sample-barcoded 5' primer and a J-beta primer mix, a second PCR proceeded for about 6 to 12 cycles. The template-switch adaptor was a 5' adaptor with 12 random nucleotides. It tagged each cDNA molecule. TCRdb analysed the 5' RACE reads with MiXCR anew, one entry per CDR3 protein. The sample consists of 1.5 million to 2 million distinct CDR3 sequences, around 42% of them appearing once.

The gene calls are TRBV6-2 or TRBV6-3 and TRBJ2-5, with D possibly being TRBD2 (5 bases). This receptor was taken from a human donor in good health. The sequenced sample consisted of blood. The CDR3 DNA sequence: TGTGCCAGCACTAAGGAGGAAAATCAAGAGACCCAGTACTTC. Translating it yields CASTKEENQETQYF.